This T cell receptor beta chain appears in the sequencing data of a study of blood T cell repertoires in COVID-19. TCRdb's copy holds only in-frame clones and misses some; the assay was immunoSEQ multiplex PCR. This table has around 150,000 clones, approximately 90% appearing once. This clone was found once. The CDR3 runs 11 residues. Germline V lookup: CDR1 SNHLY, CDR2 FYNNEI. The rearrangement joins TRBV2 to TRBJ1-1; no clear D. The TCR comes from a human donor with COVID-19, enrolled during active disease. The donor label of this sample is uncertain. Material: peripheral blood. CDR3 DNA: TGTGCGCGTTCGGAGGACACTGAAGCTTTCTTT. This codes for CARSEDTEAFF.